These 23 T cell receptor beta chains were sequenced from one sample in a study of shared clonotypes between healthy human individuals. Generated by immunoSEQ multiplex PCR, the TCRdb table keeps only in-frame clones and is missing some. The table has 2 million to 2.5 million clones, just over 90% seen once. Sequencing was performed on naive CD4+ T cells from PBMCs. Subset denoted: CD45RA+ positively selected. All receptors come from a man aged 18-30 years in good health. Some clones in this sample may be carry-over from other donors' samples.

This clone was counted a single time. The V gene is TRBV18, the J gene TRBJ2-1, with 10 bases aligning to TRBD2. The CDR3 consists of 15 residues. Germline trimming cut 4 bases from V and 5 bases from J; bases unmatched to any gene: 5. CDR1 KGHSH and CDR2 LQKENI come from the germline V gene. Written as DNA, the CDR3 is TGTGCCAGCTCACTGGGACTAGCGAGAAACAATGAGCAGTTCTTC. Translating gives CASSLGLARNNEQFF.

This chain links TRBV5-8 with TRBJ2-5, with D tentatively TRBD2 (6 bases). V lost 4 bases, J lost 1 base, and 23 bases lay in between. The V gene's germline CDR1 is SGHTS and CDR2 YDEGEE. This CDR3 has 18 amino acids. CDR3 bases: TGTGCCAGCAGCCCCTTCGGGCTAGCGCGAGCCCCCCAAGAGACCCAGTACTTC. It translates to CASSPFGLARAPQETQYF.

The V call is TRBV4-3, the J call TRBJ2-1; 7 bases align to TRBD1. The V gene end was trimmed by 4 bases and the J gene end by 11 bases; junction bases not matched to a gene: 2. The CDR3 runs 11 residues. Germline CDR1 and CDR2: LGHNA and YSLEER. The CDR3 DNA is TGCGCCAGCAGCCGGGACAGACAGCAGTTCTTC. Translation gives CASSRDRQQFF.

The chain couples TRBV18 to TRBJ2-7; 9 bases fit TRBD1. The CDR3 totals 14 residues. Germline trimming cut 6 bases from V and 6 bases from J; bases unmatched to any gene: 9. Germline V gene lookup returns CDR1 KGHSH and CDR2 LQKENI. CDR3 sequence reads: CASSSGTGPTEQYF. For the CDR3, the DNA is TGTGCCAGCTCGTCGGGGACAGGGCCCACCGAGCAGTACTTC.

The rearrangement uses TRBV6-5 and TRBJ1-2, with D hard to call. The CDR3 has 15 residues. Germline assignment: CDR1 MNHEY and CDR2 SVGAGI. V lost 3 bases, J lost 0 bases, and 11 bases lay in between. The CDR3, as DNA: TGTGCCAGCAGTTATAGCGGGTCGACTAACTATGGCTACACCTTC. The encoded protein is CASSYSGSTNYGYTF.

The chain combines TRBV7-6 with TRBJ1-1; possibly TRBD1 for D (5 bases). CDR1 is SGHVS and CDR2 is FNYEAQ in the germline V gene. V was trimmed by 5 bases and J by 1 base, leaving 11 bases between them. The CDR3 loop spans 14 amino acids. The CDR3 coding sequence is TGTGCCAGCAGCAGGGGACCCGAGAACACTGAAGCTTTCTTT. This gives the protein CASSRGPENTEAFF.

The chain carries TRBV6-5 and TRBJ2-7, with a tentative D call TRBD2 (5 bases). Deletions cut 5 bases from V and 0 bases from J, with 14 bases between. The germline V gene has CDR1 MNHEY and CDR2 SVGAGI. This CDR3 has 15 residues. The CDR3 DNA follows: TGTGCCAGCAGTAGACTCAGACGGGGCTCCTACGAGCAGTACTTC. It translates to CASSRLRRGSYEQYF.

The CDR3, as DNA: TGTGCCAGCAGCCTAGGATGGGGAGCGGGAGGGCCTCCCGGGGAGCTGTTTTTT. It yields the protein CASSLGWGAGGPPGELFF. This sequence joins TRBV9 and TRBJ2-2; 10 nucleotides agree with TRBD2. J was trimmed by 6 bases and V by 4 bases; bases with no gene match: 15. Germline CDR1 is SGDLS and CDR2 is YYNGEE. The CDR3 runs 18 residues.

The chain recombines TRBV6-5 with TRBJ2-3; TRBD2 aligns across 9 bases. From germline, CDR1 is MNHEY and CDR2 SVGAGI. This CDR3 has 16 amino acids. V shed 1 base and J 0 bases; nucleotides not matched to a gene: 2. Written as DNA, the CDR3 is TGTGCCAGCAGTTACTTAAGCGGGAGGAGCACAGATACGCAGTATTTT. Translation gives CASSYLSGRSTDTQYF.

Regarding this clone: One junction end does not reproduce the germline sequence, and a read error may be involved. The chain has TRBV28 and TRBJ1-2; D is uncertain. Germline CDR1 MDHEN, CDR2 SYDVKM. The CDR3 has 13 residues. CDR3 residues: CASSNALLDGYTF. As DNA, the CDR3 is TGTGCCAGCAGTAATGCCCTCCTCGATGGTTACACCTTC.

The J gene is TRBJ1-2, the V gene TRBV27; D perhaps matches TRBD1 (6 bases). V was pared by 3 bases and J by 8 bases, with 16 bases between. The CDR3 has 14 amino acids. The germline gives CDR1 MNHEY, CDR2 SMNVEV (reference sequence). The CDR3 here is CASSLTQGRQGYTF. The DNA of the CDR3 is TGTGCCAGCAGTTTGACCCAGGGGAGACAGGGCTACACCTTC.

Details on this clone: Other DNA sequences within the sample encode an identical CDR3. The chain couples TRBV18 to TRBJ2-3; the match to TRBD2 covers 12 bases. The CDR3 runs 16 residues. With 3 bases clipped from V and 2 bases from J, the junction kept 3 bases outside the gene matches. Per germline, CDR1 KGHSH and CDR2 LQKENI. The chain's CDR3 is CASSPGLAGTTDTQYF. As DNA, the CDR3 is TGTGCCAGCTCACCCGGACTAGCGGGAACCACAGATACGCAGTATTTT.

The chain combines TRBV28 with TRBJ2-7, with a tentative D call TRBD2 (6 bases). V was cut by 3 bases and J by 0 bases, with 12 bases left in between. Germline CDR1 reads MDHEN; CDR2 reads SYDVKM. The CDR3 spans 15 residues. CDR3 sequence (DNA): TGTGCCAGCAGTTTGGGGGGAATTAGCTCCTACGAGCAGTACTTC. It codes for CASSLGGISSYEQYF. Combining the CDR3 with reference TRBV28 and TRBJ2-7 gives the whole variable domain DVKVTQSSRYLVKRTGEKVFLECVQDMDHENMFWYRQDPGLGLRLIYFSYDVKMKEKGDIPEGYSVSREKKERFSLILESASTNQTSMYLCASSLGGISSYEQYFGPGTRLTVT.

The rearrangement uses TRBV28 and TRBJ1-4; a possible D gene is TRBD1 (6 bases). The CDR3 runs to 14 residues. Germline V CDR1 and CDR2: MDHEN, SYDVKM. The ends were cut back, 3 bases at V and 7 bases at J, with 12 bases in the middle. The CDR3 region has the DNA TGTGCCAGCAGTTTCAGCAGGGGTCGTGAAAAACTGTTTTTT. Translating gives CASSFSRGREKLFF.

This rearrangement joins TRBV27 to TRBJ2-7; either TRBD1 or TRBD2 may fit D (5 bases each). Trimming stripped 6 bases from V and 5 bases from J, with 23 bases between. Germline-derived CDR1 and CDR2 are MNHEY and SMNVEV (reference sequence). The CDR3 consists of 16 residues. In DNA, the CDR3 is TGTGCCAGCAGGGGGACCCTCCGCTCTAAAGGCCACGAGCAGTACTTC. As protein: CASRGTLRSKGHEQYF.

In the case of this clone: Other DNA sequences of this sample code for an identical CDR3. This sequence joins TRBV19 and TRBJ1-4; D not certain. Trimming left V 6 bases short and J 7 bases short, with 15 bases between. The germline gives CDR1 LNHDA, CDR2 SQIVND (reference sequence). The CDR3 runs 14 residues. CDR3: CASSRTGGGEKLFF. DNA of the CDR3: TGTGCCAGTAGCCGGACGGGTGGCGGTGAAAAACTGTTTTTT. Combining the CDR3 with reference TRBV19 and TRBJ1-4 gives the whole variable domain DGGITQSPKYLFRKEGQNVTLSCEQNLNHDAMYWYRQDPGQGLRLIYYSQIVNDFQKGDIAEGYSVSREKKESFPLTVTSAQKNPTAFYLCASSRTGGGEKLFFGSGTQLSVL.

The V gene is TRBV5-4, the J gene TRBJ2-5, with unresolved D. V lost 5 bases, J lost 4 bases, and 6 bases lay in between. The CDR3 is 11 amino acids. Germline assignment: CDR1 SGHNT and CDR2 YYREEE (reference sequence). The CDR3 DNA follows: TGTGCCAGCAGATTCCGAGAGACCCAGTACTTC. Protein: CASRFRETQYF.

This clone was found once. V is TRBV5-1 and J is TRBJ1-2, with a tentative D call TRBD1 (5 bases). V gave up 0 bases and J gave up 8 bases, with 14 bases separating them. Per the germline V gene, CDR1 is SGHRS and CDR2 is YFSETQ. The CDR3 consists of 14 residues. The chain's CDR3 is CASSLEVAGGGYTF. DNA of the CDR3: TGCGCCAGCAGCTTGGAGGTTGCGGGGGGAGGCTACACCTTC.

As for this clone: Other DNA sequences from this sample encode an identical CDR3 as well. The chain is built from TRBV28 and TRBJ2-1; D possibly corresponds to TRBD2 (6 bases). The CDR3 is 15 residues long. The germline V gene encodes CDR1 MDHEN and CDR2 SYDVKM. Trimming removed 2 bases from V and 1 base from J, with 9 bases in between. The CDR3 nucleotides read TGTGCCAGCAGTTTAAGCGGGCCATCCTACAATGAGCAGTTCTTC. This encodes CASSLSGPSYNEQFF.

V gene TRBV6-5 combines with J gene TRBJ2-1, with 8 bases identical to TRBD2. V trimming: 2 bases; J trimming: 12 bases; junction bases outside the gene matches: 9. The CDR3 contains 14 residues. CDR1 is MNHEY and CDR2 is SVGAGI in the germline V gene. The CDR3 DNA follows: TGTGCCAGCAGTTACCAAAGAGCGGGAGTAGGGCAGTTCTTC. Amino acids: CASSYQRAGVGQFF.

Written as DNA, the CDR3 is TGTGCCAGCAGTGTGGGGGGAAGTGGGACTAATGAAAAACTGTTTTTT. Translating gives CASSVGGSGTNEKLFF. The genes are TRBV25-1 and TRBJ1-4, with a weak D call TRBD1 (5 bases). Germline assignment: CDR1 MGHDK and CDR2 SYGVNS. V was pared by 4 bases and J by 2 bases, with 14 bases between. This CDR3 has 16 amino acids.

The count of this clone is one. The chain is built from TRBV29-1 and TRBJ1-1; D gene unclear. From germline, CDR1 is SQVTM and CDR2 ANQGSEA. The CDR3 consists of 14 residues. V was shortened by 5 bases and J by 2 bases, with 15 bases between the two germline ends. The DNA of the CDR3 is TGCAGCGTTCGAGAGACGGCATCCAACACTGAAGCTTTCTTT. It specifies CSVRETASNTEAFF.

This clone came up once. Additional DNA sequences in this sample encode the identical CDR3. This chain's CDR3 is CASRRRRGETQYF. The CDR3 DNA reads as TGTGCCAGCAGACGGCGGCGGGGGGAGACCCAGTACTTC. The J gene is TRBJ2-5, the V gene TRBV27, with 7 nucleotides matching TRBD2. Germline lookup yields CDR1 MNHEY and CDR2 SMNVEV (reference sequence). This CDR3 has 13 amino acids. V shed 6 bases, J shed 5 bases, and the junction held 6 bases outside the gene matches.